A single sample is the source of the 24 T cell receptor beta chains below, sequenced in a study of blood T cells in healthy people across ages. Using a J-beta primer mix together with a sample-barcoded 5' primer, a second PCR was run for roughly 6 to 12 cycles. TCRdb reanalysed the 5' RACE reads using MiXCR and keeps one entry per CDR3 protein. The sample records under 850,000 distinct CDR3 sequences, around 36% being singletons. Material: blood. The receptors originated from a man aged 18 to 30 in good health.

The chain couples TRBV27 to TRBJ2-4, with 12 bases lining up with TRBD1. The ends lost 7 bases at V and 2 bases at J; junction bases unmatched: 6. The length of the CDR3 is 16 residues. The germline V gene encodes CDR1 MNHEY and CDR2 SMNVEV (reference sequence). Here the CDR3 reads CASTSGQGASKNIQYF. CDR3 DNA sequence: TGTGCCAGCACCTCGGGACAGGGGGCTTCCAAAAACATTCAGTACTTC.

This sequence joins TRBV20-1 and TRBJ2-4; D unresolved. TRBJ2-7 explains the end of the DNA better; the J call may be wrong. This CDR3 region has 13 residues. The germline V gene encodes CDR1 DFQATT and CDR2 SNEGSKA (reference sequence). The CDR3 region has the DNA TGCAGTGCAAGGGTGGGGATCGGCTACGAGCAGTACTTC. This translates into CSARVGIGYEQYF.

A note on this clonotype: A much larger clone lies one base from this, so it may be a read error. This rearrangement joins TRBV30 to TRBJ1-2; D not certain. The CDR3 loop spans 13 amino acids. CDR1 GTSNPN and CDR2 SVGIG come from the germline V gene (reference sequence). The germline V and J ends were trimmed by 3 bases and 6 bases, with 14 bases remaining between them. The CDR3 bases are TGTGCCTGGAGGGACGATGAAGGGCATGGCTACACCTTC. It codes for CAWRDDEGHGYTF.

The chain combines TRBV4-3 with TRBJ1-1; no clear D. The CDR3 covers 16 residues. V was cut by 0 bases and J by 1 base, with 12 bases left in between. Germline CDR1 is LGHNA and CDR2 is YSLEER. The CDR3, as DNA: TGCGCCAGCAGCCAAGAGCCTGGGCCGGCGAACACTGAAGCTTTCTTT. Encoded protein: CASSQEPGPANTEAFF.

In its sample, this clonotype was seen a few times. The chain has TRBV27 and TRBJ1-2; tentatively, D is TRBD1 (6 bases). The CDR3 spans 21 residues. The ends were cut back, 2 bases at V and 7 bases at J, with 35 bases in the middle. Looked up from germline, CDR1 is MNHEY and CDR2 is SMNVEV (reference sequence). The CDR3 nucleotides read TGTGCCAGCAGTTTACAGTCTTCTAAGGGGGGCGCAGATCCCTTGATGTCTGGCTACACCTTC. Translation gives CASSLQSSKGGADPLMSGYTF.

This sequence joins TRBV7-9 and TRBJ2-7; D gene ambiguous. Matching the DNA end better, TRBJ2-4 makes the J call doubtful. The CDR3 extends over 13 amino acids. Germline V gives CDR1 SEHNR, CDR2 FQNEAQ (reference sequence). This CDR3 reads CASSGLAGNIQYF. The DNA of the CDR3 is TGTGCCAGCAGCGGATTAGCCGGAAACATTCAGTACTTC.

The gene calls are TRBV28 and TRBJ2-5; D is unclear. Trimming took 4 bases from V and 5 from J, leaving 20 bases between them. This CDR3 is built from 16 residues. Germline V gene lookup returns CDR1 MDHEN and CDR2 SYDVKM. CDR3 amino acids: CASSSPGRLSRETQYF. The CDR3 DNA reads as TGTGCCAGCAGTTCCCCCGGCCGTCTCTCAAGGGAGACCCAGTACTTC.

In this sample, this clonotype turned up a few times. The chain carries TRBV5-1 and TRBJ2-4; 11 positions match TRBD1. The CDR3 consists of 15 residues. CDR1 and CDR2 (germline): SGHRS, YFSETQ. The trim removed 4 bases at V and 9 bases at J, leaving 9 bases unmatched. The CDR3 is CASSPGQGASFIQYF. The CDR3 DNA reads TGCGCCAGCAGCCCAGGACAGGGGGCATCTTTCATTCAGTACTTC.

This sequence joins TRBV13 and TRBJ2-7; D might be TRBD1 (5 bases). From germline, CDR1 is PRHDT and CDR2 FYEKMQ (reference sequence). This CDR3 is 14 amino acids long. The V end was cut by 4 bases, the J end by 0 bases, with 10 bases between. This CDR3 is CASSSGHTSYEQYF. For the CDR3, the DNA is TGTGCCAGCAGCTCCGGACATACCTCCTACGAGCAGTACTTC.

This clonotype has a handful of counts. CDR3 amino acids: CASSVDVPNTQYF. CDR3 nucleotides: TGTGCCAGCAGCGTAGATGTCCCTAATACGCAGTATTTT. V usage is TRBV7-2 and J usage is TRBJ2-3; D ambiguous. From germline, CDR1 is SGHTA and CDR2 FQGNSA. Between the trimmed V and J ends, which lost 5 bases and 7 bases, there was a span of 13 bases. The length of the CDR3 is 13 residues.

This chain joins TRBV12-3 or TRBV12-4 and TRBJ2-1, with TRBD1 as a possible D gene (5 bases). Trimming took off 4 bases at V and 8 bases at J, with 15 bases between the two ends. CDR3 length equals 14 residues. The CDR3: CASSSLEGDDEQFF. The CDR3 nucleotides read TGTGCCAGCAGTTCTCTCGAAGGGGATGATGAGCAGTTCTTC.

This clonotype was counted at least ten times. This rearrangement joins TRBV4-3 to TRBJ1-4, with D unresolved. Germline assignment: CDR1 LGHNA and CDR2 YSLEER. The CDR3 length is 15 residues. Between the trimmed V and J ends, which lost 0 bases and 3 bases, there was a span of 8 bases. For the CDR3, the DNA is TGCGCCAGCAGCCAAGATATATCGTCTAATGAAAAACTGTTTTTT. This encodes CASSQDISSNEKLFF.

The table lists this clonotype with a count of one. A single base separates this from a much larger clone, so it may be a read error. The CDR3 coding sequence is TGTGCCGGCAGTTCCTCTAGGGAGTTCACAGATACGCAGTATTTT. It yields the protein CAGSSSREFTDTQYF. The V and J genes are TRBV12-3 or TRBV12-4 and TRBJ2-3; D possibly corresponds to TRBD2 (5 bases). This CDR3 has 15 residues.

The genes are TRBV7-9 and TRBJ2-3; possibly TRBD1 for D (6 bases). From germline, CDR1 is SEHNR and CDR2 FQNEAQ (reference sequence). The CDR3 runs 15 residues. Trimming cost V 5 bases and J 4 bases, with 16 bases left between them. The CDR3 nucleotides read TGTGCCAGCAGCCCCAAACAGGGATCAGCAGATACGCAGTATTTT. Protein product: CASSPKQGSADTQYF.

The chain couples TRBV5-1 to TRBJ2-1, with 9 positions matching TRBD1. The DNA end is a closer match to TRBJ2-7, so the J assignment may be wrong. CDR3 length equals 15 residues. The germline CDR1 and CDR2 sequences are SGHRS and YFSETQ. The chain's CDR3 is CASSLTGGAYNEQYF. CDR3 nucleotides: TGCGCCAGCAGCTTAACAGGGGGCGCCTACAATGAGCAGTACTTC.

This clonotype has ten or more counts. The chain links TRBV20-1 to TRBJ2-1; D call uncertain. Germline V lookup: CDR1 DFQATT, CDR2 SNEGSKA (reference sequence). With 3 bases removed from V and 10 bases from J, the gap between germline ends came to 13 bases. The CDR3 length is 12 residues. CDR3 DNA sequence: TGCAGTGCTAGGTATACGGCCCTAGAGCAGTTCTTC. It yields the protein CSARYTALEQFF.

In this sample, this clonotype turned up a few times. The chain uses TRBV9 and TRBJ2-3; D gene uncertain. This CDR3 is 12 amino acids long. CDR1 SGDLS and CDR2 YYNGEE come from the germline V gene. V gave up 4 bases and J gave up 6 bases, with 9 bases separating them. CDR3 nucleotide sequence: TGTGCCAGCAGCCCCAAGAGTGATACGCAGTATTTT. Translating gives CASSPKSDTQYF.

This chain joins TRBV7-8 and TRBJ2-1, with 7 positions matching TRBD2. The V and J ends lost 7 bases and 2 bases, in that order; junction bases with no gene match: 8. The germline V gene encodes CDR1 SGHVS and CDR2 FQNEAQ. CDR3 length: 15 amino acids. The CDR3 spells CASIPTSGAYNEQFF. The CDR3 region has the DNA TGTGCCAGCATCCCAACAAGCGGGGCCTACAATGAGCAGTTCTTC.

V is TRBV2 and J is TRBJ1-1; tentatively, D is TRBD1 (6 bases). V was clipped by 4 bases and J by 6 bases, with 12 bases between them. CDR3 length: 13 residues. The germline V gene encodes CDR1 SNHLY and CDR2 FYNNEI. The CDR3 bases are TGTGCCAGCAGTGGGCAGGGGCGTTCTGAAGCTTTCTTT. It translates to CASSGQGRSEAFF.

This chain links TRBV6-1 with TRBJ2-3, with D maybe TRBD2 (7 bases). The CDR3 is 14 residues long. Looked up from germline, CDR1 is MNHNS and CDR2 is SASEGT. The DNA of the CDR3 is TGTGCTTCTGGGGGGCTAGCGGCAACAGATACGCAGTATTTT. Residues: CASGGLAATDTQYF.

The J gene is TRBJ2-3, the V gene TRBV7-9; 13 nucleotides align to TRBD2. The CDR3 runs 16 residues. Germline loops: CDR1 SEHNR, CDR2 FQNEAQ (reference sequence). V lost 5 bases, J lost 2 bases, and 4 bases stayed unmatched. Written as DNA, the CDR3 is TGTGCCAGCAGCATACTAGCGGGAGGGCTCACAGATACGCAGTATTTT. Protein product: CASSILAGGLTDTQYF.

This chain's CDR3 is CASSGVGGHYGYTF. The CDR3 coding sequence is TGCGCCAGCAGCGGGGTAGGGGGACACTATGGCTACACCTTC. The chain couples TRBV5-1 to TRBJ1-2; D is possibly TRBD1 (6 bases). V was clipped by 4 bases and J by 3 bases, with 13 bases between them. CDR1 is SGHRS and CDR2 is YFSETQ in the germline V gene. The CDR3 has 14 residues.

Ten or more counts support this clonotype. The gene calls are TRBV10-3 and TRBJ2-3; D gene unclear. Germline V gives CDR1 ENHRY, CDR2 SYGVKD. Trimming shortened V by 3 bases and J by 6 bases, and 16 bases separated the two germline ends. The CDR3 totals 15 residues. The CDR3 DNA follows: TGTGCCATCAGTGATCGCCCACCCGGGCTGGATACGCAGTATTTT. The encoded protein is CAISDRPPGLDTQYF.

This sequence joins TRBV12-3 or TRBV12-4 and TRBJ2-2; tentatively, D is TRBD1 or TRBD2 (5 bases each). This CDR3 has 14 residues. Between the trimmed V and J ends, which lost 1 base and 5 bases, there was a span of 8 bases. CDR3 amino acids: CASSLVGGTGELFF. CDR3 DNA sequence: TGTGCCAGCAGTTTAGTTGGGGGTACCGGGGAGCTGTTTTTT.